The 16 T cell receptor beta chains below were found in one sample sequenced in a study of CD8+ T cells in alopecia areata. Treatment of the sample: oral pan-JAK inhibitor, 5-10 mg twice daily. Sequencing used cDNA as its template, made by extracting RNA and reverse transcribing it. Profiled with immunoSEQ multiplex PCR; TCRdb holds only in-frame clones, not every one. The table shows some 130,000 clones, with approximately 53% occurring only once. The source was CD4+ T cells sorted from blood, collected at week 4, from a patient treated with tofacitinib. The source of these receptors is a human donor with alopecia areata.

This chain joins TRBV15 and TRBJ1-2; no firm D call. V lost 0 bases and J 1 base, leaving 9 bases between the germline ends. The CDR3 has 15 residues. Germline loops: CDR1 LNHNV, CDR2 YYDKDF (reference sequence). This CDR3 is CATSREKGLNYGYTF. In nucleotides, the CDR3 is TGTGCCACCAGCAGAGAGAAAGGGCTTAACTATGGCTACACCTTC.

This chain connects TRBV7-3 to TRBJ1-6; no reliable D call. The CDR3 runs to 14 residues. V was trimmed by 2 bases and J by 8 bases, leaving 10 bases between them. Germline V gives CDR1 SGHTA, CDR2 FQGTGA. The CDR3 sequence: CASSLAARDSPLHF. The CDR3, as DNA: TGTGCCAGCAGCTTAGCCGCGAGGGATTCACCCCTCCACTTT.

This sequence joins TRBV2 and TRBJ2-4, with D hard to call. The ends were cut back, 4 bases at V and 2 bases at J, with 9 bases in the middle. The CDR3 loop spans 14 amino acids. Germline lookup yields CDR1 SNHLY and CDR2 FYNNEI. This CDR3 is CASSGGWSKNIQYF. CDR3 bases: TGTGCCAGCAGTGGGGGATGGTCCAAAAACATTCAGTACTTC. Based on the CDR3 plus reference TRBV2 and TRBJ2-4, the full variable domain is EPEVTQTPSHQVTQMGQEVILRCVPISNHLYFYWYRQILGQKVEFLVSFYNNEISEKSEIFDDQFSVERPDGSNFTLKIRSTKLEDSAMYFCASSGGWSKNIQYFGAGTRLSVL.

The chain carries TRBV6-5 and TRBJ1-4, with 8 bases identical to TRBD1. CDR1 is MNHEY and CDR2 is SVGAGI in the germline V gene. J lost 11 bases, V lost 6 bases, and 8 bases had no gene match. This CDR3 comprises 13 residues. CDR3 residues: CASRPGGQGKLFF. CDR3 DNA sequence: TGTGCCAGCAGACCAGGGGGCCAGGGGAAACTGTTTTTT.

This clone was seen a few times. The V call is TRBV5-1, the J call TRBJ2-5; D tentatively fits TRBD1 or TRBD2 (5 bases each). The CDR3 extends over 14 amino acids. In germline, CDR1 is SGHRS, CDR2 YFSETQ. Trimming shortened V by 0 bases and J by 4 bases, and 10 bases separated the two germline ends. The chain's CDR3 is CASSLDRDGETQYF. The CDR3 DNA reads as TGCGCCAGCAGCTTGGATCGGGACGGAGAGACCCAGTACTTC. Full variable domain (rest looked up from reference TRBV5-1 and TRBJ2-5): KAGVTQTPRYLIKTRGQQVTLSCSPISGHRSVSWYQQTPGQGLQFLFEYFSETQRNKGNFPGRFSGRQFSNSRSEMNVSTLELGDSALYLCASSLDRDGETQYFGPGTRLLVL.

This clone was counted a single time. V gene TRBV6-5 combines with J gene TRBJ2-6; maybe TRBD1 (6 bases). There are 15 residues in the CDR3. Per the germline V gene, CDR1 is MNHEY and CDR2 is SVGAGI. Deletions cut 6 bases from V and 3 bases from J, with 12 bases between. For the CDR3, the DNA is TGTGCCAGCAGACAGGGTGGTGGTGGGGCCAACGTCCTGACTTTC. It specifies CASRQGGGGANVLTF.

In this sample, this clone turned up a few times. The chain links TRBV30 to TRBJ1-2, with 7 bases fitting TRBD1. V lost 3 bases and J lost 5; bases outside the gene matches: 12. The CDR3 has 15 residues. Germline V lookup: CDR1 GTSNPN, CDR2 SVGIG (reference sequence). CDR3 nucleotide sequence: TGTGCCTGGAGCCCCTCCGACAGGGAAGGGTATGGCTACACCTTC. Translated: CAWSPSDREGYGYTF.

The table lists this clone with a few counts. The chain is built from TRBV7-6 and TRBJ2-7, with D maybe TRBD2 (6 bases). Germline values: CDR1 SGHVS, CDR2 FNYEAQ. The ends were cut back, 5 bases at V and 9 bases at J, with 17 bases in the middle. The CDR3 has 13 amino acids. In DNA form, the CDR3 reads TGTGCCAGCAGCCTCGGGACTGATGGACGGCAGTACTTC. This encodes CASSLGTDGRQYF.

The chain couples TRBV5-4 to TRBJ1-2; 7 bases are shared with TRBD1. Trimming took 5 bases from V and 6 from J; bases not matched to a gene: 10. From germline, CDR1 is SGHNT and CDR2 YYREEE (reference sequence). This CDR3 comprises 14 residues. CDR3 sequence (DNA): TGTGCCAGCAGATACGACAGGGACTTTCATGGCTACACCTTC. Protein: CASRYDRDFHGYTF.

The rearrangement links TRBV25-1 to TRBJ2-2, with a weak D call TRBD2 (6 bases). With 4 bases removed from V and 6 bases from J, the gap between germline ends came to 12 bases. Germline CDR1 and CDR2: MGHDK and SYGVNS. The CDR3 consists of 14 residues. CDR3 sequence: CASSGLGGSGELFF. The CDR3 DNA is TGTGCCAGCAGTGGGCTCGGGGGATCCGGGGAGCTGTTTTTT.

The gene calls are TRBV5-1 and TRBJ1-3; 9 bases are shared with TRBD1. The CDR3 contains 14 residues. The junction had 6 bases not matched to a gene; V was cut back by 4 bases and J by 7 bases. Per the germline V gene, CDR1 is SGHRS and CDR2 is YFSETQ. CDR3 nucleotides: TGCGCCAGCAGCACGTGGACAGGGGATAACACCATATATTTT. Translating gives CASSTWTGDNTIYF.

Ten or more counts support this clone. J is TRBJ1-4 and V is TRBV6-6, with unresolved D. The germline CDR1 and CDR2 sequences are MNHNY and SVGAGI (reference sequence). This CDR3 has 11 residues. The germline V and J ends were trimmed by 2 bases and 6 bases, with 1 base remaining between them. CDR3: CASSYDEKLFF. The CDR3 bases are TGTGCCAGCAGTTACGATGAAAAACTGTTTTTT.

V and J are TRBV5-1 and TRBJ1-1; D gene unclear. CDR3 length: 13 residues. Germline CDR1 reads SGHRS; CDR2 reads YFSETQ. Trimming took off 0 bases at V and 7 bases at J, with 10 bases between the two ends. The CDR3 loop reads CASSLVGRSEAFF. In nucleotides, the CDR3 is TGCGCCAGCAGCTTGGTCGGGCGCAGTGAAGCTTTCTTT. The full variable domain, rest sourced from reference TRBV5-1 and TRBJ1-1, is KAGVTQTPRYLIKTRGQQVTLSCSPISGHRSVSWYQQTPGQGLQFLFEYFSETQRNKGNFPGRFSGRQFSNSRSEMNVSTLELGDSALYLCASSLVGRSEAFFGQGTRLTVV.

The rearrangement joins TRBV29-1 to TRBJ1-3, with D uncertain. CDR3 length: 13 residues. CDR1 SQVTM and CDR2 ANQGSEA come from the germline V gene. Trimming stripped 4 bases from V and 1 base from J, with 8 bases between. The CDR3 nucleotides read TGCAGCGTTGTCGTAGATTCTGGAAACACCATATATTTT. Protein product: CSVVVDSGNTIYF.

CDR3 bases: TGCAGTGCAGGGGAGTATGGCTACACCTTC. Its protein product is CSAGEYGYTF. This chain joins TRBV20-1 and TRBJ1-2; a possible D gene is TRBD1 (5 bases). The germline gives CDR1 DFQATT, CDR2 SNEGSKA (reference sequence). Deletions cut 6 bases from V and 5 bases from J, with 7 bases between. The CDR3 length is 10 residues.

This chain links TRBV14 with TRBJ1-1; 7 nucleotides align to TRBD1. Germline values: CDR1 SGHDN, CDR2 FVKESK. After removal of 4 bases from V and 12 bases from J, the junction contained 8 bases not matched to a gene. This CDR3 has 12 amino acids. The CDR3 loop is CASSLDRVRTFF. As DNA, the CDR3 is TGTGCCAGCAGCCTCGACAGGGTACGGACTTTCTTT.